Listed here are 3 T cell receptor beta chains from one sample, sequenced in a study of blood T cell repertoires in COVID-19. Sequencing used immunoSEQ multiplex PCR; TCRdb keeps in-frame clones, though not all of them. The table includes about 170,000 clones, under 95% detected once. Input material: peripheral blood. These receptors came from a man aged 18-30 years with COVID-19, enrolled during active disease.

The CDR3 spells CSASGQGYQPQHF. In DNA form, the CDR3 reads TGCAGTGCTAGTGGGCAGGGTTATCAGCCCCAGCATTTT. The gene calls are TRBV20-1 and TRBJ1-5; TRBD1 might be the D (5 bases). CDR3 length: 13 amino acids. V lost 3 bases and J 5 bases, leaving 11 bases between the germline ends. Germline CDR1 and CDR2: DFQATT and SNEGSKA (reference sequence).

This chain links TRBV13 with TRBJ1-6; 8 nucleotides match TRBD1. V gave up 3 bases and J gave up 7 bases; unmatched junction bases: 5. This CDR3 contains 15 residues. Germline-derived CDR1 and CDR2 are PRHDT and FYEKMQ (reference sequence). CDR3 coding DNA: TGTGCCAGCAGCTTCGACAGGGGTGAGAATTCACCCCTCCACTTT. It translates to CASSFDRGENSPLHF. Variable domain in full (rest from reference TRBV13 and TRBJ1-6): AAGVIQSPRHLIKEKRETATLKCYPIPRHDTVYWYQQGPGQDPQFLISFYEKMQSDKGSIPDRFSAQQFSDYHSELNMSSLELGDSALYFCASSFDRGENSPLHFGNGTRLTVT.

The chain carries TRBV4-3 and TRBJ2-1; 9 positions agree with TRBD2. The CDR3 runs to 15 residues. Germline CDR1 reads LGHNA; CDR2 reads YSLEER. The J segment lost 8 bases and the V segment lost 1 base, leaving 6 bases of the junction unmatched. The chain's CDR3 is CASSQVAGVVYEQFF. The CDR3 coding sequence is TGCGCCAGCAGCCAAGTAGCGGGAGTGGTCTATGAGCAGTTCTTC.